This T cell receptor (beta chain) originates from a study of T cells in Graves' hyperthyroidism and ophthalmopathy. The CDR3 regions of TCR beta were amplified from RNA transcripts. The TCR CDR3 first-round RT-PCR relied on the HTBI primer set. TCRdb independently ran MiXCR on the multiplex PCR reads; one entry per CDR3 protein. The sample consists of 800,000 or so distinct CDR3 sequences, around 39% of them appearing once. Calling Graves' hyperthyroidism stable meant ophthalmopathy did not progress within 18 months. The diagnostic basis comprised clinical symptoms, serum thyroxine and TRAb, thyroid ultrasound and orbital computed tomography. Notes on the study in general: The model forecast ophthalmopathy, anticipating it by a median about 6.5 months before onset.

Regarding this clonotype: Its antigen is currently unknown.

The V gene's germline CDR1 is ENHRY and CDR2 SYGVKD. With 3 bases removed from V and 4 bases from J, the gap between germline ends came to 6 bases. The CDR3 length is 13 residues. Sequencing was carried out using blood. The chain has TRBV10-3 and TRBJ1-4; D uncertain. The sequence derives from a man between 18 and 35 years old with Graves' hyperthyroidism. DNA of the CDR3: TGTGCCATCAGTGAAGGGAGTAATGAAAAACTGTTTTTT. Translation gives CAISEGSNEKLFF.